This note documents a single TCR beta chain sequence. Sequencing was performed with immunoSEQ multiplex PCR; in TCRdb, only in-frame clones are kept and a portion is missing. The sample has 65,000 to 80,000 clones, under 99% seen once. The ends were cut back, 3 bases at V and 5 bases at J, with 12 bases in the middle. CDR1 SGDLS and CDR2 YYNGEE come from the germline V gene. The CDR3 runs 14 residues. This sample is part of a study of technical replicates of blood from a handful of donors. This receptor was obtained from a human donor in good health. V usage is TRBV9 and J usage is TRBJ2-1, with D tentatively TRBD2 (6 bases). Sequenced material: T cells isolated from PBMCs. CDR3 amino acids: CASSGSGINNEQFF. CDR3 nucleotides: TGTGCCAGCAGCGGTAGCGGTATAAACAATGAGCAGTTCTTC.